The source of this T cell receptor beta chain is a study of radiation and T cells in renal cell carcinoma. TCRdb's table, derived via immunoSEQ multiplex PCR, lists solely in-frame clones and lacks some. The sample has over 120,000 clones, 86% seen once. Germline trimming cut 3 bases from V and 0 bases from J; bases unmatched to any gene: 6. This CDR3 comprises 16 residues. CDR1 is SEHNR, CDR2 FQNEAQ, per germline (reference sequence). Time point reported: blood 4 weeks post-SBRT, at nephrectomy. Treatment in this sample: 15 Gy SBRT to primary tumor, nephrectomy 4 weeks later. This sequence originates from a woman aged 45-65 years with renal cell carcinoma. The sample consisted of blood, taken from a patient whose treatment included radiotherapy and nephrectomy. The chain uses TRBV7-9 and TRBJ2-7; TRBD1 agrees at 9 bases. CDR3 in amino acids: CASSFGQGFTSYEQYF. For the CDR3, the DNA is TGTGCCAGCAGCTTCGGACAGGGGTTTACCTCCTACGAGCAGTACTTC.